This TCR beta chain was sequenced in a study of T cell repertoires in cytomegalovirus infection. Worth noting for this clonotype: The antigen is undetermined.

V was clipped by 6 bases and J by 5 bases, with 16 bases between them. The CDR3 has 14 amino acids. MiXCR, run by TCRdb on the reads, gives a single entry per CDR3 protein. The sample carries a few hundred thousand distinct CDR3 sequences, roughly 42% recorded once. The receptor comes from a human donor in good health (CMV status not recorded). Some clones in this sample may be carry-over from other donors' samples. The chain links TRBV12-3 or TRBV12-4 to TRBJ1-2; tentatively, D is TRBD1 (5 bases). Here the sequenced sample was cultured PBMCs, taken from culture after CMV antigen stimulation. CDR3 sequence: CASSPGGRGYGYTF. As DNA, the CDR3 is TGTGCCAGCAGCCCCGGGGGTCGAGGGTATGGCTACACCTTC.